This T cell receptor (beta chain) was identified in a study of T cells in Graves' hyperthyroidism and ophthalmopathy. This clonotype was observed many times. It was RNA transcripts that yielded the amplified TCR beta CDR3 regions. The HTBI primer set was used in a first-round RT-PCR of the TCR CDR3. TCRdb used MiXCR to reprocess the multiplex PCR reads, holding one entry per CDR3 protein. This repertoire shows about 570,000 distinct CDR3 sequences, under 60% found once; its top ten account for around a fifth. Trimming at V came to 5 bases and at J to 2 bases, leaving 5 bases not matched to a gene. This CDR3 is 14 amino acids long. Germline assignment: CDR1 SEHNR and CDR2 FQNEAQ (reference sequence).

The V gene is TRBV7-9, the J gene TRBJ1-2; TRBD1 matches 7 bases. This receptor was identified in an adult woman with Graves' disease, either hyperthyroidism or ophthalmopathy (not recorded which). Sequencing was carried out using peripheral blood or thyroid tissue (not recorded which). CDR3 DNA: TGTGCCAGCAGCCCAGGGGGGGGGAACTATGGCTACACCTTC. This encodes CASSPGGGNYGYTF.